This T cell receptor beta chain derives from a study of cytomegalovirus exposure and HLA in healthy donors. Study outcomes and limitations: Follow-up analysis later connected one missense variant in DCLRE1C with trimming of TCR beta V- and J-genes.

PCR involved 60 Vbeta and 13 Jbeta primers. The assay was immunoSEQ multiplex PCR, and TCRdb's table has in-frame clones only and misses some. Counted here are some 130,000 clones, around 78% occurring once; the ten biggest clones make up over 1.5%. Donors likely had unrecorded immune exposures despite being nominally healthy when sampled. In regard to this clone: Antigen specificity is unknown.

Germline V gene sequence: CDR1 MNHEY, CDR2 SMNVEV (reference sequence). Trimming at V came to 6 bases and at J to 1 base, leaving 9 bases not matched to a gene. CDR3 length: 16 amino acids. V is TRBV27 and J is TRBJ2-1; 7 nucleotides align to TRBD2. The TCR sequence derives from a woman in her forties or fifties in good health and CMV-seronegative. The sequencing input was PBMCs. DNA of the CDR3: TGTGCCAGCAGCCTCCTAGAGGGAGGGTCCTACAATGAGCAGTTCTTC. Its translation: CASSLLEGGSYNEQFF.